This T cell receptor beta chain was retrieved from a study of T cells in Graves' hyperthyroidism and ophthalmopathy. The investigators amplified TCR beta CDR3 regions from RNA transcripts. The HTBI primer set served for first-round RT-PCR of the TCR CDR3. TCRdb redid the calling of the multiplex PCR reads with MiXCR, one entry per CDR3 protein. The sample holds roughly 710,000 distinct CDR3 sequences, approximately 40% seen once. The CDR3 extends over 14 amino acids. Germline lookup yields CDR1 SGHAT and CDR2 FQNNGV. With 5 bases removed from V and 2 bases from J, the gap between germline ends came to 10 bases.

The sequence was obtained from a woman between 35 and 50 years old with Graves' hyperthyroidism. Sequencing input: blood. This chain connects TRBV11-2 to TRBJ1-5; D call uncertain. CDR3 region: CASSRDGGNQPQHF. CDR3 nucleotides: TGTGCCAGCAGCCGCGACGGGGGCAATCAGCCCCAGCATTTT. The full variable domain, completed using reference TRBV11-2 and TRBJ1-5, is EAGVAQSPRYKIIEKRQSVAFWCNPISGHATLYWYQQILGQGPKLLIQFQNNGVVDDSQLPKDRFSAERLKGVDSTLKIQPAKLEDSAVYLCASSRDGGNQPQHFGDGTRLSIL.